These 10 T cell receptor beta chains were sequenced from one sample in a study of shared clonotypes between healthy human individuals. Positive CCR7 selection of CD45RO-negative cells yielded the naive CD8 cells, and terminally differentiated effector memory CD45RA+ cells were excluded. Assay: immunoSEQ multiplex PCR; the TCRdb copy retains only in-frame clones and omits some. The data show some 1,900,000 clones, with about 95% seen just once and 1% to 1.5% held by the top ten. Source material: naive CD8+ T cells sorted from blood. The receptors originated from a man younger than 30 in good health.

The V call is TRBV10-1, the J call TRBJ2-5, with D maybe TRBD2 (7 bases). The germline V gene encodes CDR1 WNHNN and CDR2 SYGVQD (reference sequence). The CDR3 is 15 amino acids. Trimming cost V 4 bases and J 2 bases, with 14 bases left between them. CDR3 coding DNA: TGCGCCAGCAGTGCGGGGGGACAACGACAAGAGACCCAGTACTTC. Its protein is CASSAGGQRQETQYF.

This clone came up once. This chain connects TRBV15 to TRBJ2-7; no definite D call. The CDR3 covers 13 residues. V lost 1 base and J lost 9, with 13 bases in between. CDR1 is LNHNV, CDR2 YYDKDF, per germline (reference sequence). Here the CDR3 DNA reads TGTGCCACCAGCAGAGCGGTTGGGCGCGGGCAGTACTTC. This codes for CATSRAVGRGQYF.

V gene TRBV30 combines with J gene TRBJ2-3; D is undetermined. Between the trimmed V and J ends, which lost 4 bases and 2 bases, there was a span of 7 bases. Germline CDR1 and CDR2: GTSNPN and SVGIG (reference sequence). CDR3 size: 12 residues. CDR3 nucleotide sequence: TGTGCCTGGAACCACCTCACAGATACGCAGTATTTT. Its protein is CAWNHLTDTQYF.

The chain recombines TRBV2 with TRBJ2-5; 10 nucleotides agree with TRBD2. J gave up 4 bases and V 3 bases, and 8 bases lay outside the gene matches. The CDR3 runs 16 residues. Germline loops: CDR1 SNHLY, CDR2 FYNNEI. The CDR3, as DNA: TGTGCCAGCAGTGAGGGAACTAGCGGGGATGGAGAGACCCAGTACTTC. Translation gives CASSEGTSGDGETQYF.

V gene TRBV2 combines with J gene TRBJ1-5; the D is unclear. Trimming left V 8 bases short and J 5 bases short, with 10 bases between. Germline V gives CDR1 SNHLY, CDR2 FYNNEI. The CDR3 consists of 12 residues. CDR3 amino acids: CASGIAYQPQHF. DNA of the CDR3: TGTGCCAGCGGGATCGCATATCAGCCCCAGCATTTT.

The CDR3 DNA follows: TGTGCCAGCAGCGCTAGACTAGGCACAGATACGCAGTATTTT. This codes for CASSARLGTDTQYF. The chain recombines TRBV13 with TRBJ2-3; possible D gene TRBD2, 6 bases. The CDR3 is 14 residues long. Germline V CDR1 and CDR2: PRHDT, FYEKMQ (reference sequence). With 5 bases removed from V and 1 base from J, the gap between germline ends came to 10 bases.

The chain has TRBV29-1 and TRBJ2-5; the D is unclear. The CDR3 is made up of 10 amino acids. Deletions cut 6 bases from V and 5 bases from J, with 7 bases between. From germline, CDR1 is SQVTM and CDR2 ANQGSEA. In DNA, the CDR3 is TGCAGCGTCCGTCGGGAGACCCAGTACTTC. Amino acid sequence: CSVRRETQYF.

The rearrangement uses TRBV10-3 and TRBJ2-5; no reliable D call. Germline V gene lookup returns CDR1 ENHRY and CDR2 SYGVKD. Trimming removed 3 bases from V and 1 base from J, with 6 bases in between. The CDR3 spans 13 residues. The chain's CDR3 is CAISEGIQETQYF. In DNA form, the CDR3 reads TGTGCCATCAGTGAAGGCATCCAAGAGACCCAGTACTTC.

The chain couples TRBV19 to TRBJ2-1; D remains ambiguous. This CDR3 contains 11 residues. V was cut by 4 bases and J by 6 bases, with 4 bases left in between. The germline V gene has CDR1 LNHDA and CDR2 SQIVND (reference sequence). Written as DNA, the CDR3 is TGTGCCAGTAGTACAGTCAATGAGCAGTTCTTC. Protein sequence: CASSTVNEQFF.

The rearrangement joins TRBV10-3 to TRBJ2-7; weak D call: TRBD2 (6 bases). The CDR3 is 12 residues long. The germline V and J ends were trimmed by 10 bases and 0 bases, with 10 bases remaining between them. The germline V gene encodes CDR1 ENHRY and CDR2 SYGVKD. The CDR3: CATGGLSYEQYF. The CDR3 DNA reads as TGTGCCACCGGGGGACTCTCCTACGAGCAGTACTTC.